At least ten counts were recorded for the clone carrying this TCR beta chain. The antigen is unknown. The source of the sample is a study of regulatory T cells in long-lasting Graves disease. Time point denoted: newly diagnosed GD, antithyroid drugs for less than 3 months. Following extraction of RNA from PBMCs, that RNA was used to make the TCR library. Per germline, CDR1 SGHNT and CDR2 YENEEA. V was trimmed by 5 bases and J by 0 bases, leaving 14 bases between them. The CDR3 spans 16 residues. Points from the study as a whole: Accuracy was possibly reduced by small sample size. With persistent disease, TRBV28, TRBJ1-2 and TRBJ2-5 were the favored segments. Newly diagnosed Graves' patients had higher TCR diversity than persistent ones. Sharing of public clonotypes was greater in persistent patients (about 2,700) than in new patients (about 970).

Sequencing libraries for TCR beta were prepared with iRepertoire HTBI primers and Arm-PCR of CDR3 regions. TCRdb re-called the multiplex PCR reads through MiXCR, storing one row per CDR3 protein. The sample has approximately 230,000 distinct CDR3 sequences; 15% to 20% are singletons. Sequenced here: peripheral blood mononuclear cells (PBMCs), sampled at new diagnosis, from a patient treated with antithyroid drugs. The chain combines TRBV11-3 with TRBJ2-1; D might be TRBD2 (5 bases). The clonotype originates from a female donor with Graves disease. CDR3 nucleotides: TGTGCCAGCAGCCCCCCCGAGGGAAGCTCCTACAATGAGCAGTTCTTC. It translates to CASSPPEGSSYNEQFF.